This T cell receptor (beta chain) came from a study of shared clonotypes between healthy human individuals. Study results and limitations: A handful of donors shared approximately 5% of their naive CD4 clonotypes. Memory subsets had estimated richness that was generally smaller than that of naive subsets.

Measured with immunoSEQ multiplex PCR; TCRdb has only the in-frame clones, and not every one. Seen here are approximately 1,000,000 clones, around 82% observed once, and the top ten hold around 0.47%. This clone appeared many times. Its antigen remains unknown. The donors were adults (healthy and HIV-negative) with no recent acute infections or vaccinations. The clonotype was recovered from a man younger than 30 in good health. Some clones in this sample may be carry-over from other donors' samples. The sequencing sample was made of memory CD4+ T cells from PBMCs. The subset was: CD45RA-negative fraction.

The CDR3 loop reads CASSAPGGMTGELFF. The CDR3, as DNA: TGTGCCAGCAGCGCCCCGGGCGGGATGACCGGGGAGCTGTTTTTT. The rearrangement uses TRBV2 and TRBJ2-2, with D possibly TRBD2 on 6 matching bases. This CDR3 comprises 15 residues. Germline CDR1 reads SNHLY; CDR2 reads FYNNEI. V lost 6 bases, J lost 5 bases, and 16 bases lay in between.